These 5 T cell receptor beta chains originate from one sample sequenced in a study of CD4 and CD8 cells across lung adenocarcinoma regions. One entry per CDR3 protein results from TCRdb running MiXCR on the PCR reads. The data show about 6,500 distinct CDR3 sequences, around 48% seen once. The sample taken for sequencing was CD8+ T cells from the center of a lung tumor. The receptors originated from a female donor with lung adenocarcinoma. The CD4 and CD8 labels of this study may be unreliable.

This clonotype is judged large. V and J are TRBV12-3 or TRBV12-4 and TRBJ2-5; no definite D call. The CDR3 length is 12 residues. Trimming removed 3 bases from V and 2 bases from J, with 4 bases in between. CDR3 bases: TGTGCCAGCAGTTTGATACAAGAGACCCAGTACTTC. This codes for CASSLIQETQYF.

This chain uses TRBV11-3 with TRBJ2-1; D not certain. Trimming took 4 bases from V and 10 from J, leaving 23 bases between them. The CDR3 runs 16 residues. Germline values: CDR1 SGHNT, CDR2 YENEEA. The chain's CDR3 is CASSSKSVSVVGEQFF. For the CDR3, the DNA is TGTGCCAGCAGCTCGAAAAGCGTTTCTGTAGTTGGGGAGCAGTTCTTC.

The sample holds one count of this clonotype. Mismatch with germline at one junction end may stem from a read error. The genes are TRBV6-5 and TRBJ2-2; no clear D gene. CDR1 is MNHEY, CDR2 SVGAGI, per germline. The CDR3 has 14 residues. CDR3 nucleotide sequence: TGTGCCAGCAGTTTACTGATGAACACCGGTGCGCTGTATTTT. This codes for CASSLLMNTGALYF.

Of note for this clonotype: The junction differs from germline at one of its ends, possibly a read error. The gene calls are TRBV6-1 and TRBJ2-1, with 7 bases aligning to TRBD2. CDR3 length: 16 amino acids. Germline V gene sequence: CDR1 MNHNS, CDR2 SASEGT. The CDR3 region has the DNA TGTGCCAGCAGGTCAGGGACTACACAGAACTCCGATGAGCAGTTTTTC. Protein: CASRSGTTQNSDEQFF.

This clonotype is categorized as large. V usage is TRBV7-2 and J usage is TRBJ2-1, with TRBD2 identical over 7 bases. CDR1 and CDR2 (germline): SGHTA, FQGNSA. V shed 1 base, J shed 6 bases, and the junction held 6 bases outside the gene matches. The CDR3 is 15 residues long. The CDR3 sequence is CASSLGSGGRNEQFF. CDR3 bases: TGTGCCAGCAGCTTAGGGTCGGGGGGTCGCAATGAGCAGTTCTTC.